The 12 T cell receptor beta chains below come from one sample, sequenced in a study of blood T cell repertoires in COVID-19. Sequenced by immunoSEQ multiplex PCR; TCRdb stores in-frame clones only, minus some. Of around 79,000 clones in the sample, approximately 83% were seen once. Material for sequencing was peripheral blood. All receptors derive from a woman aged 55-69 years with acute or convalescent COVID-19.

This sequence joins TRBV15 and TRBJ1-5; perhaps TRBD1 as D (5 bases). Trimming removed 5 bases at V and 3 bases at J, with 14 bases between. CDR1 is LNHNV and CDR2 is YYDKDF in the germline V gene (reference sequence). The CDR3 contains 15 residues. The CDR3 here is CATSETGHDNQPQHF. The CDR3 nucleotides are TGTGCCACCAGCGAAACCGGACACGACAATCAGCCCCAGCATTTT.

The chain links TRBV6-2 or TRBV6-3 to TRBJ1-6; a possible D gene is TRBD1 (6 bases). Germline V gene data show CDR1 as MNHEY and CDR2 as SVGEGT. V shed 6 bases and J shed 5 bases, with 17 bases lying between them. CDR3 length equals 16 residues. This CDR3 reads CASSNPQGRNNSPLHF. CDR3 coding DNA: TGTGCCAGCAGCAACCCCCAGGGGCGTAATAATTCACCCCTCCACTTT.

The V gene is TRBV4-1, the J gene TRBJ1-6, with 8 positions matching TRBD1. The trim removed 1 base at V and 6 bases at J, leaving 5 bases unmatched. The CDR3 is 16 residues long. Germline values: CDR1 MGHRA, CDR2 YSYEKL. For the CDR3, the DNA is TGCGCCAGCAGCCAAGCCGGGACAGGAGGTAATTCACCCCTCCACTTT. Residues: CASSQAGTGGNSPLHF.

The chain has TRBV30 and TRBJ1-6; the D gene is possibly TRBD1 (6 bases). Trimming stripped 5 bases from V and 3 bases from J, with 14 bases between. Germline values: CDR1 GTSNPN, CDR2 SVGIG (reference sequence). The CDR3 sequence is 15 residues long. The CDR3 DNA sequence: TGTGCCTGGTCCGCAGGGGCCATCTATAATTCACCCCTCCACTTT. It translates to CAWSAGAIYNSPLHF.

The V gene is TRBV7-9, the J gene TRBJ2-3; 8 nucleotides agree with TRBD2. Germline V CDR1 and CDR2: SEHNR, FQNEAQ (reference sequence). V trimming: 0 bases; J trimming: 2 bases; junction bases outside the gene matches: 4. The CDR3 has 16 residues. CDR3 sequence reads: CASSLAIAGFTDTQYF. The CDR3, as DNA: TGTGCCAGCAGCTTAGCGATAGCGGGGTTCACAGATACGCAGTATTTT. The entire variable domain, with the rest obtained from reference TRBV7-9 and TRBJ2-3, is as follows: DTGVSQNPRHKITKRGQNVTFRCDPISEHNRLYWYRQTLGQGPEFLTYFQNEAQLEKSRLLSDRFSAERPKGSFSTLEIQRTEQGDSAMYLCASSLAIAGFTDTQYFGPGTRLTVL.

V gene TRBV19 combines with J gene TRBJ2-3; 7 bases map to TRBD1. Germline V CDR1 and CDR2: LNHDA, SQIVND (reference sequence). CDR3 length equals 14 residues. V shed 5 bases and J 4 bases; nucleotides not matched to a gene: 6. CDR3 sequence (DNA): TGTGCCAGTAGTGCCGACAGGGTTCCAGATACGCAGTATTTT. Translation gives CASSADRVPDTQYF.

About this clone itself: The sample holds other DNA sequences that translate to the same CDR3. The V gene is TRBV5-1, the J gene TRBJ1-2; D uncertain. The germline V gene has CDR1 SGHRS and CDR2 YFSETQ. The CDR3 consists of 13 residues. Trimming cost V 0 bases and J 1 base, with 4 bases left between them. CDR3 coding DNA: TGCGCCAGCAGCTTGGACAGTAACTATGGCTACACCTTC. This gives the protein CASSLDSNYGYTF.

In nucleotides, the CDR3 is TGTGCCAGCAGTGGGGGACAGGGGCACTCTGGAAACACCATATATTTT. This codes for CASSGGQGHSGNTIYF. The chain joins TRBV25-1 to TRBJ1-3; 10 nucleotides match TRBD1. Germline V CDR1 and CDR2: MGHDK, SYGVNS. J gave up 0 bases and V 4 bases, and 3 bases lay outside the gene matches. The CDR3 is made up of 16 amino acids.

The chain combines TRBV7-8 with TRBJ2-2, with 7 bases matching TRBD2. The CDR3 runs 16 residues. Trimming removed 5 bases from V and 2 bases from J; junction bases left unmatched: 8. CDR1 and CDR2 (germline): SGHVS, FQNEAQ. The CDR3 DNA reads TGTGCCAGCAGCCCCCCTCGACTAGCTAACACCGGGGAGCTGTTTTTT. This encodes CASSPPRLANTGELFF.

The chain links TRBV10-2 to TRBJ2-7, with D hard to call. Trimming removed 0 bases from V and 4 bases from J, with 7 bases in between. The germline V gene has CDR1 WSHSY and CDR2 SAAADI. The CDR3 length is 13 residues. The CDR3 sequence is CASSESAQYEQYF. Written as DNA, the CDR3 is TGCGCCAGCAGTGAGTCCGCCCAGTACGAGCAGTACTTC.

The chain recombines TRBV7-9 with TRBJ1-1; TRBD1 matches 7 bases. This CDR3 contains 14 residues. Unmatched junction bases numbered 4, after V lost 1 base and J lost 5 bases. CDR1 SEHNR and CDR2 FQNEAQ come from the germline V gene (reference sequence). This chain's CDR3 is CASSLGTGETEAFF. The DNA of the CDR3 is TGTGCCAGCAGCTTAGGGACAGGTGAAACTGAAGCTTTCTTT. The whole variable domain, filled in from reference TRBV7-9 and TRBJ1-1, reads DTGVSQNPRHKITKRGQNVTFRCDPISEHNRLYWYRQTLGQGPEFLTYFQNEAQLEKSRLLSDRFSAERPKGSFSTLEIQRTEQGDSAMYLCASSLGTGETEAFFGQGTRLTVV.

CDR3: CASRTRGGTRNTEAFF. The CDR3 DNA reads TGTGCCAGTCGGACTCGGGGGGGCACCCGAAACACTGAAGCTTTCTTT. This chain joins TRBV19 and TRBJ1-1; D might be TRBD1 (6 bases). CDR1 and CDR2 from the germline V gene are LNHDA and SQIVND (reference sequence). CDR3 length: 16 amino acids. Trimming pared 8 bases from V and 2 bases from J, leaving 21 bases between.